This T cell receptor (beta chain) appears in the sequencing data of a study of blood T cell repertoires in COVID-19. Across the study: Acute and convalescent COVID-19 samples came from the United States, Italy and Spain. In each case, the material was cDNA or gDNA derived from T cells, B-cell-depleted T cells, or PBMCs.

The CDR3 extends over 14 amino acids. CDR1 and CDR2 from the germline V gene are SGHTA and FQGNSA. V dropped 7 bases and J dropped 7; count of bases not matched to a gene: 8. Study processing details: The assay estimated nucleated cells by amplifying reference gene primers. Clones were sequenced by immunoSEQ multiplex PCR, and TCRdb holds only the in-frame ones, with some missing. From that table come the V and J calls and clone size; the DNA was used to work out D and trimming. In the table there are roughly 150,000 clones, around 80% of which are singletons. This clone was counted only a few times. Sequencing input: peripheral blood. The clonotype originates from a woman aged 80 or over with active or convalescent COVID-19. V and J are TRBV7-2 and TRBJ2-7, with 12 positions matching TRBD2. This chain's CDR3 is CASTSGGARGEQYF. Here the CDR3 DNA reads TGTGCCAGCACTAGCGGGGGGGCCAGAGGGGAGCAGTACTTC.